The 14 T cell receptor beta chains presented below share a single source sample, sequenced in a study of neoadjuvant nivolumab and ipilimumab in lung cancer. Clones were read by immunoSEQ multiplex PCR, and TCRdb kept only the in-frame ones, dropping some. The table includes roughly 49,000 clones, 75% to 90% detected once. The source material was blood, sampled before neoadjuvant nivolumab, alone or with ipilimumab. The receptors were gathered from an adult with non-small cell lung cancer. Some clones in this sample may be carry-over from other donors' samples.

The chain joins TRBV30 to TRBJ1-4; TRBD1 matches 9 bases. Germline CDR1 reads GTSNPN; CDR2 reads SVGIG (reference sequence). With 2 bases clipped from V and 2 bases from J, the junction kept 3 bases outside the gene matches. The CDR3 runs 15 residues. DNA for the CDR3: TGTGCCTGGAGTCCAGGACAGGGGACTAATGAAAAACTGTTTTTT. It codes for CAWSPGQGTNEKLFF. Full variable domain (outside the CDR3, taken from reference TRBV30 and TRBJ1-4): SQTIHQWPATLVQPVGSPLSLECTVEGTSNPNLYWYRQAAGRGLQLLFYSVGIGQISSEVPQNLSASRPQDRQFILSSKKLLLSDSGFYLCAWSPGQGTNEKLFFGSGTQLSVL.

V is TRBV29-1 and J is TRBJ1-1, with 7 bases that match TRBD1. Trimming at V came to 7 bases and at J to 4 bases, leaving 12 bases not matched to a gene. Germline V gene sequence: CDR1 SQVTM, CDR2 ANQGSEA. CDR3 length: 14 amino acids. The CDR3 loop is CSASTGNGATEAFF. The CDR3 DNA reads TGCAGCGCATCGACAGGGAACGGGGCCACTGAAGCTTTCTTT.

CDR3 sequence (DNA): TGTGCCAGCTCACTCCAAGTGGACCAAATCACCGGGGAGCTGTTTTTT. This translates into CASSLQVDQITGELFF. This chain connects TRBV18 to TRBJ2-2; D is undetermined. V was clipped by 4 bases and J by 4 bases, with 16 bases between them. The length of the CDR3 is 16 residues. Germline V gives CDR1 KGHSH, CDR2 LQKENI.

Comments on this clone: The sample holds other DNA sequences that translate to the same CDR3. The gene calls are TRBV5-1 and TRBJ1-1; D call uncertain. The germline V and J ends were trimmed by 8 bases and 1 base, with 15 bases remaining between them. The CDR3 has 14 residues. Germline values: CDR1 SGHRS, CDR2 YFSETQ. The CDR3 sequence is CASRTPGENTEAFF. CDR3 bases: TGCGCCAGTAGGACTCCGGGAGAGAACACTGAAGCTTTCTTT.

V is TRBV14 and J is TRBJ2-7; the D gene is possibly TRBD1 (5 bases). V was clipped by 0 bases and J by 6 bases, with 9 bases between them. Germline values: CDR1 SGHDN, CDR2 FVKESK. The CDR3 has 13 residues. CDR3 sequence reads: CASSQDLGAEQYF. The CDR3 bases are TGTGCCAGCAGCCAAGATTTAGGGGCCGAGCAGTACTTC.

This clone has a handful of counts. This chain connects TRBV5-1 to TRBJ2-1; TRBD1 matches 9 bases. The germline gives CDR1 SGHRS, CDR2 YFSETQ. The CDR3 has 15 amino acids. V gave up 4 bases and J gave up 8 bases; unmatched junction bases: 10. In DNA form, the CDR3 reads TGCGCCAGCAGCCTCGGGACAGGGTTTACCTATGAGCAGTTCTTC. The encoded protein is CASSLGTGFTYEQFF.

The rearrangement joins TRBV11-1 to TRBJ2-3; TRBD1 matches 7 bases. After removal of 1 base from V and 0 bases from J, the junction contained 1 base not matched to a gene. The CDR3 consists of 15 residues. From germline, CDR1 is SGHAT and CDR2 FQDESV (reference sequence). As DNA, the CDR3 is TGTGCCAGCAGCTTAGTACAGGGGAGCACAGATACGCAGTATTTT. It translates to CASSLVQGSTDTQYF.

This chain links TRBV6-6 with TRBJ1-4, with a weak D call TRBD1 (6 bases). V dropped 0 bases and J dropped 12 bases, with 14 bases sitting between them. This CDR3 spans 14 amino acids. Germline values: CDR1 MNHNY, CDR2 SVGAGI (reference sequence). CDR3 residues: CASSYSGQTEELFF. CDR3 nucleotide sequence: TGTGCCAGCAGTTACTCCGGACAGACGGAAGAACTGTTTTTT.

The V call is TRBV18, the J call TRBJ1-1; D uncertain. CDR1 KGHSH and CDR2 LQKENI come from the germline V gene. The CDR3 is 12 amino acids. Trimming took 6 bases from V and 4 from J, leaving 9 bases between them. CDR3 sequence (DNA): TGTGCCAGCTCCCGGGAGGGCACTGAAGCTTTCTTT. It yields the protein CASSREGTEAFF.

CDR3 DNA sequence: TGTGCCAGCAGCTTAGGGCTCGGGGAGCTGTTTTTT. Its translation is CASSLGLGELFF. The chain combines TRBV11-2 with TRBJ2-2; D gene ambiguous. The V end lost 1 base, the J end lost 7 bases, and 4 bases lay between the germline ends. Germline assignment: CDR1 SGHAT and CDR2 FQNNGV. The CDR3 has 12 residues. The full variable domain, with the rest looked up from reference TRBV11-2 and TRBJ2-2, is EAGVAQSPRYKIIEKRQSVAFWCNPISGHATLYWYQQILGQGPKLLIQFQNNGVVDDSQLPKDRFSAERLKGVDSTLKIQPAKLEDSAVYLCASSLGLGELFFGEGSRLTVL.

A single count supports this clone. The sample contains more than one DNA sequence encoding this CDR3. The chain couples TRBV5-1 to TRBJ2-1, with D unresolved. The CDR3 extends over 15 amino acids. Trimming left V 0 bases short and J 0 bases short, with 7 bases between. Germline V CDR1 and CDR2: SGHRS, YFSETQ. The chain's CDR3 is CASSLVSSSYNEQFF. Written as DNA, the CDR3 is TGCGCCAGCAGCTTGGTATCCAGCTCCTACAATGAGCAGTTCTTC.

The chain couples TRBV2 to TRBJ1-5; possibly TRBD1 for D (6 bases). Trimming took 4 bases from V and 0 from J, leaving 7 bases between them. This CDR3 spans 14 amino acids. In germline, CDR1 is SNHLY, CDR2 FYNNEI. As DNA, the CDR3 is TGTGCCAGCAGTGGGACAGTTAGCAATCAGCCCCAGCATTTT. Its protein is CASSGTVSNQPQHF.

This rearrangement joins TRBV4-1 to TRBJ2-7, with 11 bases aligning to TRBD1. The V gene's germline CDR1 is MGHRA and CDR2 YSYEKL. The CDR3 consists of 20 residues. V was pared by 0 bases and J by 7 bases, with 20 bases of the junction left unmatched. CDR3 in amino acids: CASSQDVDRGPSGMPREQYF. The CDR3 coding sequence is TGCGCCAGCAGCCAAGATGTGGACAGGGGGCCCAGCGGGATGCCGAGGGAGCAGTACTTC.

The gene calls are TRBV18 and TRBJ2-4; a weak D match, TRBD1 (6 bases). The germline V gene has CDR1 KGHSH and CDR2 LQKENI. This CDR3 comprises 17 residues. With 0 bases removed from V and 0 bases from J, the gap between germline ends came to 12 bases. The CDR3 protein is CASSPPGAQGAKNIQYF. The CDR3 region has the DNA TGTGCCAGCTCACCACCGGGGGCACAGGGAGCCAAAAACATTCAGTACTTC.